These 24 T cell receptor beta chains were all obtained from the same sample, sequenced in a study of cytomegalovirus exposure and HLA in healthy donors. The primer mix had 60 Vbeta and 13 Jbeta primers. Measured with immunoSEQ multiplex PCR; TCRdb has only the in-frame clones, and not every one. Seen here are fewer than 200,000 clones, 75% to 90% observed once, and the top ten hold 1.6%. Sequenced sample: PBMCs. Source of these receptors: a man aged 45-65 years in good health and CMV-seronegative.

The CDR3 DNA reads TGTGCCACCAGCCGGAGAAACTATGGCTACACCTTC. Residues: CATSRRNYGYTF. V usage is TRBV15 and J usage is TRBJ1-2, with unresolved D. The V gene lost 5 bases and the J gene lost 2 bases, with 6 bases spanning the gap. Germline lookup yields CDR1 LNHNV and CDR2 YYDKDF (reference sequence). The CDR3 is made up of 12 amino acids.

V is TRBV4-3 and J is TRBJ2-1, with 9 bases lining up with TRBD1. This CDR3 spans 15 amino acids. Germline V CDR1 and CDR2: LGHNA, YSLEER. J lost 0 bases, V lost 5 bases, and 2 bases had no gene match. The CDR3 loop is CASSWTGASYNEQFF. For the CDR3, the DNA is TGCGCCAGCAGCTGGACAGGGGCCTCCTACAATGAGCAGTTCTTC.

This rearrangement joins TRBV7-9 to TRBJ2-1, with 7 bases lining up with TRBD1. The V and J ends lost 4 bases and 6 bases, in that order; junction bases with no gene match: 3. The CDR3 consists of 13 residues. The germline CDR1 and CDR2 sequences are SEHNR and FQNEAQ (reference sequence). This CDR3 reads CASSSRQGNEQFF. The CDR3, as DNA: TGTGCCAGCAGCTCTCGACAGGGCAATGAGCAGTTCTTC.

V usage is TRBV7-2 and J usage is TRBJ2-7; D is possibly TRBD2 (5 bases). Germline CDR1 reads SGHTA; CDR2 reads FQGNSA. The V end was cut by 5 bases, the J end by 0 bases, with 11 bases between. This CDR3 comprises 14 residues. CDR3 in DNA: TGTGCCAGCAGCCCCGGACTCAGCTCCTACGAGCAGTACTTC. This gives the protein CASSPGLSSYEQYF.

On this clone itself: An end of the junction does not agree with germline; a read error may underlie this. The genes are TRBV7-7 and TRBJ2-2, with TRBD1 identical over 7 bases. This CDR3 has 15 amino acids. CDR1 is SSHAT, CDR2 FNYEAQ, per germline (reference sequence). This chain's CDR3 is CASSLTGVGTGELFF. DNA of the CDR3: TGTGCTAGCAGCTTAACAGGGGTTGGAACCGGGGAGCTGTTTTTT.

The rearrangement uses TRBV6-1 and TRBJ2-1; the match to TRBD2 covers 7 bases. The germline V gene encodes CDR1 MNHNS and CDR2 SASEGT. The CDR3 loop spans 14 amino acids. Unmatched junction bases numbered 10, after V lost 6 bases and J lost 8 bases. The CDR3 DNA sequence: TGTGCCAGCAGAATTCTTGGGGGAGGGGATGAGCAGTTCTTC. Translating it yields CASRILGGGDEQFF.

The rearrangement joins TRBV7-9 to TRBJ2-7; no firm D call. CDR1 is SEHNR and CDR2 is FQNEAQ in the germline V gene (reference sequence). V was cut by 2 bases and J by 4 bases, with 12 bases left in between. The CDR3 totals 14 residues. The CDR3 DNA reads TGTGCCAGCAGCTTAACCTATCCTTCATACGAGCAGTACTTC. Its protein is CASSLTYPSYEQYF.

This clone has a handful of counts. The chain links TRBV18 to TRBJ1-1; D remains unclear. Germline V gives CDR1 KGHSH, CDR2 LQKENI. V lost 5 bases to trimming and J lost 1 base, with 5 bases between them. The CDR3 covers 12 residues. CDR3 protein: CASSSRNTEAFF. For the CDR3, the DNA is TGTGCCAGCTCATCCCGGAACACTGAAGCTTTCTTT.

The chain links TRBV11-2 to TRBJ2-7, with TRBD1 matching 8 bases. The CDR3 is 15 residues long. The trim removed 1 base at V and 2 bases at J, leaving 4 bases unmatched. Germline CDR1 is SGHAT and CDR2 is FQNNGV. The CDR3 here is CASSLGTGRTYEQYF. The CDR3 DNA follows: TGTGCCAGCAGCTTAGGGACAGGGAGAACCTACGAGCAGTACTTC.

This chain links TRBV14 with TRBJ2-5, with TRBD2 matching over 11 bases. There are 16 residues in the CDR3. Losses at the gene ends were 2 bases for V and 5 bases for J; bases not matched to a gene: 7. Germline loops: CDR1 SGHDN, CDR2 FVKESK. CDR3 in amino acids: CASSQIAGGPRETQYF. CDR3 nucleotides: TGTGCCAGCAGCCAAATAGCGGGAGGGCCCAGGGAGACCCAGTACTTC.

The CDR3 loop is CASSLRDRGYNEQFF. The CDR3 nucleotides read TGTGCCAGCAGTTTAAGGGACAGGGGCTACAATGAGCAGTTCTTC. The rearrangement links TRBV28 to TRBJ2-1; 10 bases agree with TRBD1. The CDR3 has 15 amino acids. Trimming took 2 bases from V and 3 from J; bases not matched to a gene: 1. Per germline, CDR1 MDHEN and CDR2 SYDVKM.

This chain connects TRBV5-8 to TRBJ2-1; D perhaps matches TRBD1 (5 bases). The V and J ends lost 0 bases and 4 bases respectively, with 8 bases between them. The germline V gene has CDR1 SGHTS and CDR2 YDEGEE. This CDR3 has 14 residues. In DNA form, the CDR3 reads TGTGCCAGCAGCTTGGGACAGACGTACAATGAGCAGTTCTTC. Translating it yields CASSLGQTYNEQFF.

V gene TRBV2 combines with J gene TRBJ2-3, with 11 bases aligning to TRBD2. After removal of 6 bases from V and 0 bases from J, the junction contained 5 bases not matched to a gene. The CDR3 has 16 residues. The germline gives CDR1 SNHLY, CDR2 FYNNEI. DNA for the CDR3: TGTGCCAGCAGGAAGACTAGCGGGACTAGCACAGATACGCAGTATTTT. This gives the protein CASRKTSGTSTDTQYF.

The CDR3 is CASSLEYGEQYF. The DNA for the CDR3 is TGTGCCAGCAGCTTAGAGTACGGGGAGCAGTACTTC. The gene calls are TRBV11-3 and TRBJ2-7; no firm D call. Germline assignment: CDR1 SGHNT and CDR2 YENEEA. V was clipped by 0 bases and J by 7 bases, with 7 bases between them. The CDR3 has 12 residues. Using reference TRBV11-3 and TRBJ2-7 for the parts outside the CDR3, the full variable domain is EAGVVQSPRYKIIEKKQPVAFWCNPISGHNTLYWYLQNLGQGPELLIRYENEEAVDDSQLPKDRFSAERLKGVDSTLKIQPAELGDSAVYLCASSLEYGEQYFGPGTRLTVT.

This chain joins TRBV7-3 and TRBJ2-3; D remains unclear. Trimming shortened V by 1 base and J by 0 bases, and 11 bases separated the two germline ends. Germline V gene sequence: CDR1 SGHTA, CDR2 FQGTGA. The CDR3 totals 16 residues. CDR3 in amino acids: CASSLSLAASTDTQYF. In DNA, the CDR3 is TGTGCCAGCAGCTTAAGTCTCGCGGCAAGCACAGATACGCAGTATTTT.

The sample holds one count of this clone. The J gene is TRBJ1-1, the V gene TRBV20-1, with D tentatively TRBD1 (6 bases). CDR1 is DFQATT, CDR2 SNEGSKA, per germline (reference sequence). V was clipped by 6 bases and J by 11 bases, with 16 bases between them. CDR3 length: 11 amino acids. The CDR3 reads CSAGPGQGAFF. CDR3 bases: TGCAGTGCCGGACCGGGACAAGGGGCTTTCTTT.

The chain employs TRBV11-2 and TRBJ1-3; D unclear. Trimming removed 4 bases from V and 4 bases from J, with 20 bases in between. CDR3 size: 17 residues. Germline V lookup: CDR1 SGHAT, CDR2 FQNNGV. CDR3 loop: CASSSGLYGDLGNTIYF. CDR3 nucleotide sequence: TGTGCCAGCAGCTCCGGACTCTACGGGGATTTGGGAAACACCATATATTTT. Complete variable domain (other parts from reference TRBV11-2 and TRBJ1-3): EAGVAQSPRYKIIEKRQSVAFWCNPISGHATLYWYQQILGQGPKLLIQFQNNGVVDDSQLPKDRFSAERLKGVDSTLKIQPAKLEDSAVYLCASSSGLYGDLGNTIYFGEGSWLTVV.

V gene TRBV19 combines with J gene TRBJ1-2; D is undetermined. The V gene lost 9 bases and the J gene lost 0 bases, with 14 bases spanning the gap. There are 14 residues in the CDR3. Germline lookup yields CDR1 LNHDA and CDR2 SQIVND (reference sequence). The CDR3 region has the DNA TGTGCCAGCCGAGTGGGCGTAGCTAACTATGGCTACACCTTC. Translated: CASRVGVANYGYTF.

The gene calls are TRBV28 and TRBJ2-3; 12 nucleotides agree with TRBD1. The CDR3 is 16 amino acids. The V segment lost 7 bases and the J segment 6 bases; nucleotides outside the gene matches: 11. From germline, CDR1 is MDHEN and CDR2 SYDVKM. The CDR3: CASNGPGQGARDTQYF. The CDR3 DNA reads as TGTGCCAGCAACGGACCGGGACAGGGGGCAAGGGATACGCAGTATTTT.

The V and J genes are TRBV12-5 and TRBJ2-3, with 15 bases that match TRBD2. In germline, CDR1 is LGHNT, CDR2 FRNRAP. CDR3 size: 18 residues. V lost 5 bases and J lost 2; bases outside the gene matches: 8. CDR3 residues: CASGPGTSGRPITDTQYF. The CDR3 DNA reads TGTGCTAGTGGTCCTGGGACTAGCGGGAGGCCCATCACAGATACGCAGTATTTT.

This clone was seen more than once but under ten times. The chain has TRBV4-3 and TRBJ1-4, with 10 bases lining up with TRBD1. CDR1 is LGHNA and CDR2 is YSLEER in the germline V gene. This CDR3 contains 15 residues. With V trimmed by 1 base and J by 8 bases, 4 bases remained unmatched. The CDR3 protein is CASSQGSTGGEKLFF. The CDR3 coding sequence is TGCGCCAGCAGCCAAGGGTCGACAGGGGGCGAAAAACTGTTTTTT.

This chain links TRBV2 with TRBJ2-3; 10 nucleotides align to TRBD2. This CDR3 has 15 amino acids. Trimming took 6 bases from V and 2 from J; bases not matched to a gene: 5. Looked up from germline, CDR1 is SNHLY and CDR2 is FYNNEI. The CDR3 DNA sequence: TGTGCCAGCAGAGGGACTAGCGTAGACACAGATACGCAGTATTTT. It codes for CASRGTSVDTDTQYF. The full variable domain, in which reference TRBV2 and TRBJ2-3 provide the parts outside the CDR3, is EPEVTQTPSHQVTQMGQEVILRCVPISNHLYFYWYRQILGQKVEFLVSFYNNEISEKSEIFDDQFSVERPDGSNFTLKIRSTKLEDSAMYFCASRGTSVDTDTQYFGPGTRLTVL.

This chain links TRBV5-1 with TRBJ2-1; D is perhaps TRBD2 (5 bases). V was clipped by 2 bases and J by 9 bases, with 18 bases between them. The length of the CDR3 is 15 residues. In germline, CDR1 is SGHRS, CDR2 YFSETQ. In DNA form, the CDR3 reads TGCGCCAGCAGCTTTCGGGCTAGCATCGAGAGTGAGCAGTTCTTC. Encoded protein: CASSFRASIESEQFF. Looking up the rest from reference TRBV5-1 and TRBJ2-1 gives the full variable domain: KAGVTQTPRYLIKTRGQQVTLSCSPISGHRSVSWYQQTPGQGLQFLFEYFSETQRNKGNFPGRFSGRQFSNSRSEMNVSTLELGDSALYLCASSFRASIESEQFFGPGTRLTVL.

The rearrangement links TRBV7-3 to TRBJ2-5; 11 positions agree with TRBD2. Trimming at V came to 5 bases and at J to 5 bases, leaving 7 bases not matched to a gene. Germline lookup yields CDR1 SGHTA and CDR2 FQGTGA. This CDR3 is 15 amino acids long. The CDR3 loop is CASSTSGSLWETQYF. CDR3 nucleotide sequence: TGTGCCAGCAGCACTAGCGGGAGTCTCTGGGAGACCCAGTACTTC.